Shown below are 25 T cell receptor beta chains from a single sample sequenced in a study of T-cell memory formation after mild COVID-19. Via MiXCR, TCRdb re-called the 5' RACE reads, giving one row per CDR3 protein. Of about 190,000 distinct CDR3 sequences detected, roughly 18% appear once; the ten largest clones hold roughly 2.6%. Sequenced input: PBMCs or a T cell subset sorted from them (not recorded which). The source is an adult woman who had mild COVID-19 (a few samples of this study predate the infection). Cell type and time point are not known.

The chain is built from TRBV19 and TRBJ1-2, with a tentative D call TRBD1 (6 bases). Trimming took off 6 bases at V and 0 bases at J, with 11 bases between the two ends. CDR1 is LNHDA, CDR2 SQIVND, per germline (reference sequence). The CDR3 spans 14 residues. The DNA of the CDR3 is TGTGCCAGTAGGATGACAGGAACTAACTATGGCTACACCTTC. The encoded protein is CASRMTGTNYGYTF. The full variable domain, its missing parts supplied by reference TRBV19 and TRBJ1-2, is DGGITQSPKYLFRKEGQNVTLSCEQNLNHDAMYWYRQDPGQGLRLIYYSQIVNDFQKGDIAEGYSVSREKKESFPLTVTSAQKNPTAFYLCASRMTGTNYGYTFGSGTRLTVV.

This clonotype has just a few counts. This chain joins TRBV6-1 and TRBJ2-7, with D perhaps TRBD2 (6 bases). V gave up 4 bases and J gave up 2 bases, with 12 bases separating them. This CDR3 has 14 residues. Germline CDR1 reads MNHNS; CDR2 reads SASEGT. CDR3 loop: CASSGAGSPYEQYF. CDR3 sequence (DNA): TGTGCCAGCAGTGGGGCGGGATCCCCCTACGAGCAGTACTTC.

This clonotype showed up just a few times. The chain is built from TRBV7-2 and TRBJ2-3, with D perhaps assigned TRBD1 or TRBD2 (5 bases each). The CDR3 runs 15 residues. V shed 5 bases and J shed 6 bases, with 18 bases lying between them. Germline lookup yields CDR1 SGHTA and CDR2 FQGNSA. Written as DNA, the CDR3 is TGTGCCAGCAGCGTATCCGGGACGCCAGTGGATACGCAGTATTTT. Translating it yields CASSVSGTPVDTQYF.

This clonotype was picked up a small number of times. This chain links TRBV12-3 or TRBV12-4 with TRBJ2-3; D may match TRBD1 or TRBD2 (5 bases each). V was trimmed by 6 bases and J by 2 bases, leaving 18 bases between them. The length of the CDR3 is 16 residues. The CDR3 loop reads CASRQGTSPSTDTQYF. In nucleotides, the CDR3 is TGTGCCAGCAGACAAGGGACCTCCCCGTCCACAGATACGCAGTATTTT.

There are a few counts of this clonotype. The chain is built from TRBV5-1 and TRBJ2-5; D may be TRBD1 (6 bases). Deletions cut 4 bases from V and 2 bases from J, with 15 bases between. This CDR3 is 15 amino acids long. Germline V gene sequence: CDR1 SGHRS, CDR2 YFSETQ. This chain's CDR3 is CASSRSQGSQETQYF. The CDR3 region has the DNA TGCGCCAGCAGCCGGTCTCAGGGGTCTCAAGAGACCCAGTACTTC.

This clonotype occurred a few times. The J gene is TRBJ2-7, the V gene TRBV12-5; D call uncertain. Germline V CDR1 and CDR2: LGHNT, FRNRAP. CDR3 size: 11 residues. CDR3 sequence reads: CSIRWLHEQYF. The CDR3 DNA follows: TGTTCGATCCGTTGGCTCCACGAGCAGTACTTC.

The chain joins TRBV7-6 to TRBJ2-5; weak D call: TRBD2 (6 bases). The V and J ends lost 5 bases and 7 bases respectively, with 14 bases between them. CDR1 is SGHVS, CDR2 FNYEAQ, per germline. This CDR3 is built from 13 residues. CDR3 nucleotides: TGTGCCAGCAGCCGCGGAGGGCCCGGGACCCAGTACTTC. Translation: CASSRGGPGTQYF.

This clonotype has more than one count but fewer than ten. J is TRBJ2-4 and V is TRBV20-1; weak D call: TRBD2 (6 bases). The CDR3 sequence is 14 residues long. Trimming took off 6 bases at V and 1 base at J, with 13 bases between the two ends. Germline CDR1 reads DFQATT; CDR2 reads SNEGSKA (reference sequence). CDR3 protein: CSAARGMAKNIQYF. The CDR3 DNA sequence: TGCAGTGCGGCTCGCGGGATGGCCAAAAACATTCAGTACTTC.

This clonotype occurred a few times. The chain recombines TRBV5-1 with TRBJ2-5, with TRBD2 matching 7 bases. Germline V gene data show CDR1 as SGHRS and CDR2 as YFSETQ. Trimming took 4 bases from V and 4 from J; bases not matched to a gene: 13. There are 16 residues in the CDR3. This chain's CDR3 is CASSQSSAGVGETQYF. CDR3 sequence (DNA): TGCGCCAGCAGCCAATCTAGTGCGGGGGTCGGAGAGACCCAGTACTTC. Filled out from reference TRBV5-1 and TRBJ2-5, the complete variable domain reads KAGVTQTPRYLIKTRGQQVTLSCSPISGHRSVSWYQQTPGQGLQFLFEYFSETQRNKGNFPGRFSGRQFSNSRSEMNVSTLELGDSALYLCASSQSSAGVGETQYFGPGTRLLVL.

This clonotype came up a few times. The gene calls are TRBV5-1 and TRBJ1-2; D remains unclear. V was trimmed by 0 bases and J by 6 bases, leaving 9 bases between them. The CDR3 contains 13 residues. The germline V gene has CDR1 SGHRS and CDR2 YFSETQ. The CDR3 region is CASSLEDAHGYTF. The CDR3 DNA reads as TGCGCCAGCAGCTTGGAGGACGCACATGGCTACACCTTC. Full variable domain (missing parts from reference TRBV5-1 and TRBJ1-2): KAGVTQTPRYLIKTRGQQVTLSCSPISGHRSVSWYQQTPGQGLQFLFEYFSETQRNKGNFPGRFSGRQFSNSRSEMNVSTLELGDSALYLCASSLEDAHGYTFGSGTRLTVV.

This clonotype was detected a few times. V usage is TRBV5-4 and J usage is TRBJ1-6; 9 positions agree with TRBD1. The J segment lost 4 bases and the V segment lost 3 bases, leaving 2 bases of the junction unmatched. The CDR3 covers 15 residues. Per germline, CDR1 SGHNT and CDR2 YYREEE (reference sequence). Here the CDR3 reads CASSWTGDYNSPLHF. CDR3 nucleotide sequence: TGTGCCAGCAGCTGGACAGGGGATTATAATTCACCCCTCCACTTT.

This clonotype has only a few counts. V is TRBV5-4 and J is TRBJ2-3, with D uncertain. V shed 4 bases and J shed 6 bases, with 9 bases lying between them. This CDR3 is 12 amino acids long. Germline loops: CDR1 SGHNT, CDR2 YYREEE (reference sequence). CDR3 residues: CASSQFVDTQYF. The CDR3 nucleotides are TGTGCCAGCAGCCAGTTTGTGGATACGCAGTATTTT.

This clonotype occurred a few times. The chain joins TRBV24-1 to TRBJ2-7; weak D call: TRBD1 (6 bases). Trimming took 3 bases from V and 4 from J, leaving 9 bases between them. The V gene's germline CDR1 is KGHDR and CDR2 SFDVKD. CDR3 length: 13 residues. The CDR3 region has the DNA TGTGCCACCAGTGATGGACAGTATTACGAGCAGTACTTC. This encodes CATSDGQYYEQYF.

The chain uses TRBV11-3 and TRBJ2-2, with 12 nucleotides matching TRBD2. CDR3 size: 18 residues. In germline, CDR1 is SGHNT, CDR2 YENEEA. The V segment lost 4 bases and the J segment 2 bases; nucleotides outside the gene matches: 8. DNA of the CDR3: TGTGCCAGCAGCTCCCCTCGGACTAGCGGGACCAACACCGGGGAGCTGTTTTTT. Residues: CASSSPRTSGTNTGELFF.

This clonotype has at least ten counts. For the CDR3, the DNA is TGTGCCAGCAGCCAAACAGGGGGTGTTCAAGAGACCCAGTACTTC. Protein product: CASSQTGGVQETQYF. The gene calls are TRBV7-2 and TRBJ2-5; TRBD1 matches 8 bases. The CDR3 covers 15 residues. The junction had 7 bases not matched to a gene; V was cut back by 5 bases and J by 2 bases. Germline lookup yields CDR1 SGHTA and CDR2 FQGNSA.

The sample holds a few counts of this clonotype. This chain links TRBV5-1 with TRBJ2-1; 7 bases map to TRBD1. Germline lookup yields CDR1 SGHRS and CDR2 YFSETQ. The CDR3 is 15 amino acids. Trimming took 5 bases from V and 7 from J; bases not matched to a gene: 12. The CDR3 DNA sequence: TGCGCCAGCAGAGGGACAGTCAGCGAGCGTAATGAGCAGTTCTTC. It codes for CASRGTVSERNEQFF.

This clonotype has more than one count but fewer than ten. The V and J genes are TRBV4-3 and TRBJ2-1; D might be TRBD1 (6 bases). Trimming took off 0 bases at V and 2 bases at J, with 17 bases between the two ends. The CDR3 has 18 amino acids. Germline CDR1 and CDR2: LGHNA and YSLEER. In nucleotides, the CDR3 is TGCGCCAGCAGCCAAGAAGGAGCCAGGGGAGTTGCCTACAATGAGCAGTTCTTC. It specifies CASSQEGARGVAYNEQFF.

This clonotype was seen a few times. V is TRBV7-8 and J is TRBJ2-7; TRBD1 might be the D (5 bases). V dropped 1 base and J dropped 6 bases, with 16 bases sitting between them. The CDR3 runs to 15 residues. The germline V gene has CDR1 SGHVS and CDR2 FQNEAQ. The CDR3, as DNA: TGTGCCAGCAGCTTAGGCCCGACAGTCACCCGCGAGCAGTACTTC. It specifies CASSLGPTVTREQYF.

The rearrangement links TRBV5-1 to TRBJ1-5; a weak D match, TRBD1 (5 bases). V dropped 0 bases and J dropped 8 bases, with 12 bases sitting between them. CDR1 and CDR2 from the germline V gene are SGHRS and YFSETQ. This CDR3 comprises 14 residues. The CDR3 DNA is TGCGCCAGCAGCTTGGGTTCAGGGATGGAGCCCCAGCATTTT. Translated: CASSLGSGMEPQHF. The whole variable domain, remainder taken from reference TRBV5-1 and TRBJ1-5, is KAGVTQTPRYLIKTRGQQVTLSCSPISGHRSVSWYQQTPGQGLQFLFEYFSETQRNKGNFPGRFSGRQFSNSRSEMNVSTLELGDSALYLCASSLGSGMEPQHFGDGTRLSIL.

This clonotype was found once. The V call is TRBV7-2, the J call TRBJ2-7, with 9 positions matching TRBD2. The CDR3 is made up of 16 amino acids. Germline V gene data show CDR1 as SGHTA and CDR2 as FQGNSA. J gave up 7 bases and V 4 bases, and 14 bases lay outside the gene matches. CDR3 sequence reads: CASSYSGRPPSQEQYF. The CDR3 region has the DNA TGTGCCAGCAGCTACAGCGGGAGGCCCCCCTCTCAAGAGCAGTACTTC.

The CDR3 loop is CASTKNLGNPYGYTF. The CDR3 DNA follows: TGTGCCAGCACAAAAAACCTAGGGAATCCCTATGGCTACACCTTC. The chain combines TRBV6-6 with TRBJ1-2; D gene unclear. Trimming took off 7 bases at V and 4 bases at J, with 19 bases between the two ends. CDR1 is MNHNY and CDR2 is SVGAGI in the germline V gene (reference sequence). The CDR3 runs to 15 residues.

This clonotype came up a few times. V is TRBV15 and J is TRBJ1-6; D is unclear. The CDR3 length is 15 residues. The germline CDR1 and CDR2 sequences are LNHNV and YYDKDF (reference sequence). V lost 7 bases to trimming and J lost 8 bases, with 18 bases between them. The DNA of the CDR3 is TGTGCCACCACCCTGGACCGGGTTTCGGATTCACCCCTCCACTTT. It specifies CATTLDRVSDSPLHF.

V usage is TRBV20-1 and J usage is TRBJ2-7, with unresolved D. Trimming took off 6 bases at V and 4 bases at J, with 7 bases between the two ends. CDR3 length: 10 amino acids. Germline V gives CDR1 DFQATT, CDR2 SNEGSKA (reference sequence). The CDR3 sequence: CSAGAYEQYF. In nucleotides, the CDR3 is TGCAGTGCCGGAGCTTACGAGCAGTACTTC.

The J gene is TRBJ1-5, the V gene TRBV4-1; TRBD1 matches 7 bases. V lost 4 bases, J lost 5 bases, and 5 bases stayed unmatched. There are 14 residues in the CDR3. CDR1 and CDR2 (germline): MGHRA, YSYEKL. CDR3 loop: CASSLGQLDQPQHF. For the CDR3, the DNA is TGCGCCAGCAGCCTGGGACAGTTGGATCAGCCCCAGCATTTT.

The chain links TRBV7-2 to TRBJ2-3, with 7 bases aligning to TRBD1. The CDR3 loop spans 15 amino acids. Losses at the gene ends were 7 bases for V and 1 base for J; bases not matched to a gene: 8. Germline V gives CDR1 SGHTA, CDR2 FQGNSA. The chain's CDR3 is CASTPQGGRTDTQYF. DNA of the CDR3: TGTGCCAGCACCCCTCAAGGGGGCCGCACAGATACGCAGTATTTT.